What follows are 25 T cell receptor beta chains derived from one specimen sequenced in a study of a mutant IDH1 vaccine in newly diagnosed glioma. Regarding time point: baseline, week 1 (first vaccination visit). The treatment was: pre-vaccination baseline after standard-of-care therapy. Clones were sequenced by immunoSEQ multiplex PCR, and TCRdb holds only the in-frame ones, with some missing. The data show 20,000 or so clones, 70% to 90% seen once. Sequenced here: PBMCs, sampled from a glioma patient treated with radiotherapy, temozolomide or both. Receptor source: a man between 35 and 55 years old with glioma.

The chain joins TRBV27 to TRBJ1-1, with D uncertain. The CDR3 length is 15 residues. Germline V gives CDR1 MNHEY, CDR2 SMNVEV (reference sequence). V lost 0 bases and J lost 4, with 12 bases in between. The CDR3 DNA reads TGTGCCAGCAGTTTATCGCCCAGGACGGGCACTGAAGCTTTCTTT. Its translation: CASSLSPRTGTEAFF.

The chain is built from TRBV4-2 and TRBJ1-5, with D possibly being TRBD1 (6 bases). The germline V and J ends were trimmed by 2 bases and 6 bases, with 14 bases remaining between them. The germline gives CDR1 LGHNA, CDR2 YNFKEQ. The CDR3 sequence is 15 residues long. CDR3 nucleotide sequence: TGTGCCAGCAGCCAACGGCGGACAGAGAGTCAGCCCCAGCATTTT. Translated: CASSQRRTESQPQHF.

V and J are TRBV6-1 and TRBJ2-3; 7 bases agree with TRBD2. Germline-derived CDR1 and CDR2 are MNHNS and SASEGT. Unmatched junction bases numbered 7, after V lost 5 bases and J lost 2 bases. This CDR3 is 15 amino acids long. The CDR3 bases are TGTGCCAGCAGTCAGACTAGCCCGCACACAGATACGCAGTATTTT. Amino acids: CASSQTSPHTDTQYF.

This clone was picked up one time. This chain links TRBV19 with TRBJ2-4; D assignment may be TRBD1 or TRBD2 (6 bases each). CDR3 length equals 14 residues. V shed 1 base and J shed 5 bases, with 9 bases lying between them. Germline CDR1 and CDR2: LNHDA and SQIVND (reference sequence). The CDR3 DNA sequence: TGTGCCAGTAGTATAGCAGGGGAGGAAAACATTCAGTACTTC. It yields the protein CASSIAGEENIQYF. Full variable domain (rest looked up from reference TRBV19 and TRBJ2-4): DGGITQSPKYLFRKEGQNVTLSCEQNLNHDAMYWYRQDPGQGLRLIYYSQIVNDFQKGDIAEGYSVSREKKESFPLTVTSAQKNPTAFYLCASSIAGEENIQYFGAGTRLSVL.

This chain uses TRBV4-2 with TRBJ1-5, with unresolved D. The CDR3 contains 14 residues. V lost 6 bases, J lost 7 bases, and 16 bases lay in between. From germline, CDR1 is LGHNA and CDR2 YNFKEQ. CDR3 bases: TGTGCCAGCAGTCCCGGCCTGATGGAACAGCCCCAGCATTTT. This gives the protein CASSPGLMEQPQHF.

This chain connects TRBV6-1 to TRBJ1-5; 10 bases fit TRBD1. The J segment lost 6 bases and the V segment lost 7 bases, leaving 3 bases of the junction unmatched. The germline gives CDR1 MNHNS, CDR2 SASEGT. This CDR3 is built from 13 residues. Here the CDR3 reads CASTRQGAQPQHF. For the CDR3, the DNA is TGTGCCAGCACCAGACAGGGGGCTCAGCCCCAGCATTTT.

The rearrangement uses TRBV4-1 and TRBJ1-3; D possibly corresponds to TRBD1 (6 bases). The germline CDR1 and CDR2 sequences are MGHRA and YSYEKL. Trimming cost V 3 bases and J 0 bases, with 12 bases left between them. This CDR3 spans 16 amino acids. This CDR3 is CASSHPQGSSGNTIYF. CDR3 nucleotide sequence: TGCGCCAGCAGCCACCCCCAGGGGAGCTCTGGAAACACCATATATTTT.

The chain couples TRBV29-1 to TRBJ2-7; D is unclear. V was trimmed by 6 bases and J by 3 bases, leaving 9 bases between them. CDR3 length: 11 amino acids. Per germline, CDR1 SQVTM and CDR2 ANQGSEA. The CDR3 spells CSVSWGYEQYF. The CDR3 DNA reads TGCAGCGTATCATGGGGCTACGAGCAGTACTTC.

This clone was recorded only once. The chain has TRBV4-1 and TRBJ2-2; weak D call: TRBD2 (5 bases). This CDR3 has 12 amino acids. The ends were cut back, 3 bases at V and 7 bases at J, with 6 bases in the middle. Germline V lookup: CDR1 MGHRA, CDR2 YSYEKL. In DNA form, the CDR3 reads TGCGCCAGCAGCCACCGGGGCGGGGAGCTGTTTTTT. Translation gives CASSHRGGELFF.

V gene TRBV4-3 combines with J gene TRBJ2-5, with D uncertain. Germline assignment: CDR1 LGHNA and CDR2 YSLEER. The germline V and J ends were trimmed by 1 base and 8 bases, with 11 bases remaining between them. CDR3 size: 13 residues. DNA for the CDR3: TGCGCCAGCAGCCAAGGGACCCTTGGCACCCAGTACTTC. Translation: CASSQGTLGTQYF.

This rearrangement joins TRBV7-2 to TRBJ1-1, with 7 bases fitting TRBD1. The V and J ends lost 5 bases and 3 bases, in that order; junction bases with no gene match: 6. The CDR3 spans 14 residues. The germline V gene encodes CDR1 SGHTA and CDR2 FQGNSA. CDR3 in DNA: TGTGCCAGCAGCCGAGGGGGCGCGCACACTGAAGCTTTCTTT. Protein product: CASSRGGAHTEAFF.

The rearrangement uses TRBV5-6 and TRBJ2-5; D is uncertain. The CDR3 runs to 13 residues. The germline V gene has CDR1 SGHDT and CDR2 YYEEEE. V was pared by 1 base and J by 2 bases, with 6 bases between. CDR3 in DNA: TGTGCCAGCAGCTTGACTTCTCAAGAGACCCAGTACTTC. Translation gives CASSLTSQETQYF.

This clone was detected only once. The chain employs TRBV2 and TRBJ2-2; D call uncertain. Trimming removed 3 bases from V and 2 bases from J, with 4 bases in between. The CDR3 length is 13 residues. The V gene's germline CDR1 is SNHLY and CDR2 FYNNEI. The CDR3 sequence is CASSEGNTGELFF. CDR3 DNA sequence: TGTGCCAGCAGTGAGGGTAACACCGGGGAGCTGTTTTTT.

The CDR3 region has the DNA TGCGCCAGCAGCTTGGGGGCGCGGGTAGCCTACGAGCAGTACTTC. Amino acids: CASSLGARVAYEQYF. The rearrangement uses TRBV5-1 and TRBJ2-7; D might be TRBD2 (5 bases). This CDR3 contains 15 residues. Germline-derived CDR1 and CDR2 are SGHRS and YFSETQ. V lost 0 bases to trimming and J lost 2 bases, with 12 bases between them.

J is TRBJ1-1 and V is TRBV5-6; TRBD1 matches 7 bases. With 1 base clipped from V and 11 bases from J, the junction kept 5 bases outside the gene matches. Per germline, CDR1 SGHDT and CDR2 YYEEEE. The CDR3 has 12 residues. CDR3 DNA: TGTGCCAGCAGCTTGAGGCCGGACAGGGCTTTCTTT. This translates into CASSLRPDRAFF.

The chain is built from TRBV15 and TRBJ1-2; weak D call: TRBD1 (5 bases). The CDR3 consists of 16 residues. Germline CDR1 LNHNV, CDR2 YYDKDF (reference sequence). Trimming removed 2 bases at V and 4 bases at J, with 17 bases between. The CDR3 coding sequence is TGTGCCACCAGCAGAAGAGGGGCAGAAACTTCCTATGGCTACACCTTC. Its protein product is CATSRRGAETSYGYTF. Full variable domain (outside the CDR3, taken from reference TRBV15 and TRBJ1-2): DAMVIQNPRYQVTQFGKPVTLSCSQTLNHNVMYWYQQKSSQAPKLLFHYYDKDFNNEADTPDNFQSRRPNTSFCFLDIRSPGLGDTAMYLCATSRRGAETSYGYTFGSGTRLTVV.

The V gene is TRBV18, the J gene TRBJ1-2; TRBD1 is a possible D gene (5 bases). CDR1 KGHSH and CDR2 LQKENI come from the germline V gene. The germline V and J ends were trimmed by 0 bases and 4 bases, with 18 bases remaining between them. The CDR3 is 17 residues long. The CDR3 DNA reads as TGTGCCAGCTCACCACCGTACCAGGGCCACAAACTCTATGGCTACACCTTC. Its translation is CASSPPYQGHKLYGYTF.

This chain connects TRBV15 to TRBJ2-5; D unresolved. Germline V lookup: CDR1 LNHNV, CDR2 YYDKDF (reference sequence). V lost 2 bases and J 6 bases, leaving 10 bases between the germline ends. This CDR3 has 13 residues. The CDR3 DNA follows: TGTGCCACCAGCAGACCCCCCGGAAAGACCCAGTACTTC. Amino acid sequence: CATSRPPGKTQYF.

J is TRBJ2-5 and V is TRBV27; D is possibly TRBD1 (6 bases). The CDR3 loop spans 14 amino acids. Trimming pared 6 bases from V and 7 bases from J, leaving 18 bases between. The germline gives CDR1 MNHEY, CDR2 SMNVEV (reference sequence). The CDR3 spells CASRGAITGVTQYF. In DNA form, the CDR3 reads TGTGCCAGCAGGGGGGCCATAACTGGGGTGACCCAGTACTTC.

The CDR3 protein is CASSRPGGPLDTQYF. The CDR3 bases are TGTGCCAGCAGCCGCCCGGGGGGGCCCCTAGATACGCAGTATTTT. The V and J genes are TRBV5-4 and TRBJ2-3; 8 positions match TRBD2. The CDR3 sequence is 15 residues long. From germline, CDR1 is SGHNT and CDR2 YYREEE (reference sequence). The V and J ends lost 4 bases and 5 bases, in that order; junction bases with no gene match: 9.

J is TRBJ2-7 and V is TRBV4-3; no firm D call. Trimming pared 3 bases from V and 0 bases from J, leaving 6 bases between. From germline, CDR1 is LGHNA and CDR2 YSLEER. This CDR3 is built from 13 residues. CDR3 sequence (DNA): TGCGCCAGCAGCCATTCCTTCTCCTACGAGCAGTACTTC. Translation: CASSHSFSYEQYF.

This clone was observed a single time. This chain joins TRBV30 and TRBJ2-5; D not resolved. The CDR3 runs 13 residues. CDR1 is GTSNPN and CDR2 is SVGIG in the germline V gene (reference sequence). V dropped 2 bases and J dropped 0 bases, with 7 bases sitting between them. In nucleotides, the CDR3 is TGTGCCTGGAGTACAGAGTACCAAGAGACCCAGTACTTC. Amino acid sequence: CAWSTEYQETQYF.

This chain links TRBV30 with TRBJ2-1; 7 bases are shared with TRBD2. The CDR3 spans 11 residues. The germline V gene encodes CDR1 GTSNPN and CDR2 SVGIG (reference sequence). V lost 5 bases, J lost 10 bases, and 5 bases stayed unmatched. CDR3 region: CAWAWGGEQFF. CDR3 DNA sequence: TGTGCCTGGGCCTGGGGGGGGGAGCAGTTCTTC.

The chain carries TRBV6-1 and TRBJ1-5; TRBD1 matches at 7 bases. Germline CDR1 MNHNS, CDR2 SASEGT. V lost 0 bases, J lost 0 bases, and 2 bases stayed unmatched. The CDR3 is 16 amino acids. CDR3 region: CASSEATGYSNQPQHF. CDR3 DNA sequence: TGTGCCAGCAGTGAAGCGACAGGGTATAGCAATCAGCCCCAGCATTTT.

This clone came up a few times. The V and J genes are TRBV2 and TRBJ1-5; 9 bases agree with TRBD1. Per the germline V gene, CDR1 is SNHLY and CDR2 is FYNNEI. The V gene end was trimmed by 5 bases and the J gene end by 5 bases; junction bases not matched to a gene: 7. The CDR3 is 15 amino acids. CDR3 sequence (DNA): TGTGCCAGCAGTTGGGACAGGGAGGCCTATCAGCCCCAGCATTTT. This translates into CASSWDREAYQPQHF. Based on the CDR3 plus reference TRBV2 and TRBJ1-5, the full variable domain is EPEVTQTPSHQVTQMGQEVILRCVPISNHLYFYWYRQILGQKVEFLVSFYNNEISEKSEIFDDQFSVERPDGSNFTLKIRSTKLEDSAMYFCASSWDREAYQPQHFGDGTRLSIL.